This T cell receptor beta chain originates from a study of post-analysis software for immune sequencing data. Unique molecular identifiers were carried by the TCR beta cDNA libraries. Via MiXCR, TCRdb re-called the PCR reads, giving one row per CDR3 protein. The profile shows about 460,000 distinct CDR3 sequences, around 40% of them singletons. Study-level findings and limits: In patients, roughly 5 TRBV segments were more frequent than in controls, with TRBV5-6, TRBV5-1 and TRBV20-1 among them. Co-batched samples clustered tightly together by F measure. Compared against controls, patients with multiple sclerosis displayed significantly lower normalized Chao1 diversity.

This clonotype was detected only a few times. The antigen remains unidentified. Germline CDR1 and CDR2: DFQATT and SNEGSKA (reference sequence). The V segment lost 1 base and the J segment 0 bases; nucleotides outside the gene matches: 13. The length of the CDR3 is 18 residues. Specimen: blood. The receptor comes from a girl aged 10 to 17 with multiple sclerosis. The V gene is TRBV20-1, the J gene TRBJ2-7, with 9 positions matching TRBD2. The CDR3 is CSARAPQGREGSSYEQYF. Here the CDR3 DNA reads TGCAGTGCTAGAGCCCCTCAGGGGCGGGAGGGGAGCTCCTACGAGCAGTACTTC.